The next 28 T cell receptor beta chains were all read from a single sample in a study of cytomegalovirus exposure and HLA in healthy donors. Clones were sequenced by immunoSEQ multiplex PCR, and TCRdb holds only the in-frame ones, with some missing. The repertoire holds some 68,000 clones, with 90% to 95% as singletons. The material sequenced was PBMCs. The receptors here all came from a man between 18 and 35 years old in good health and CMV-seropositive.

The chain recombines TRBV28 with TRBJ1-2; D perhaps matches TRBD1 (5 bases). Per the germline V gene, CDR1 is MDHEN and CDR2 is SYDVKM. Deletions cut 3 bases from V and 7 bases from J, with 12 bases between. This CDR3 has 13 amino acids. CDR3 nucleotides: TGTGCCAGCAGTTTGACCAGGGCAGGTGGCTACACCTTC. Translating it yields CASSLTRAGGYTF.

This chain joins TRBV27 and TRBJ2-6; D possibly corresponds to TRBD1 (6 bases). The CDR3 covers 18 residues. The germline V and J ends were trimmed by 5 bases and 0 bases, with 17 bases remaining between them. CDR1 and CDR2 from the germline V gene are MNHEY and SMNVEV (reference sequence). CDR3 in amino acids: CASSPSGQLLSGANVLTF. The CDR3 nucleotides are TGTGCCAGCAGTCCCTCAGGACAGCTACTCTCTGGGGCCAACGTCCTGACTTTC.

The chain uses TRBV14 and TRBJ2-3; the D gene is possibly TRBD2 (6 bases). The ends were cut back, 5 bases at V and 5 bases at J, with 35 bases in the middle. Germline V CDR1 and CDR2: SGHDN, FVKESK. The CDR3 extends over 21 amino acids. CDR3 residues: CASSTTLRPSVGGLFRDTQYF. The CDR3 nucleotides are TGTGCCAGCAGCACAACTCTACGGCCTAGCGTTGGGGGTTTGTTTAGAGATACGCAGTATTTT.

The chain carries TRBV7-9 and TRBJ2-7; 7 positions match TRBD2. The V gene end was trimmed by 1 base and the J gene end by 6 bases; junction bases not matched to a gene: 9. Germline lookup yields CDR1 SEHNR and CDR2 FQNEAQ (reference sequence). The CDR3 is made up of 15 amino acids. The CDR3 protein is CASSLGSRASGEQYF. The CDR3, as DNA: TGTGCCAGCAGCTTAGGGTCTCGGGCTAGCGGCGAGCAGTACTTC.

The chain has TRBV11-2 and TRBJ2-3; 7 nucleotides align to TRBD2. This CDR3 spans 15 amino acids. V trimming: 5 bases; J trimming: 2 bases; junction bases outside the gene matches: 7. CDR1 SGHAT and CDR2 FQNNGV come from the germline V gene. The CDR3 nucleotides read TGTGCCAGCAGCCCCGGGGGGAGGTCCACAGATACGCAGTATTTT. This gives the protein CASSPGGRSTDTQYF.

This chain links TRBV6-5 with TRBJ2-5, with D possibly TRBD2 on 6 matching bases. In germline, CDR1 is MNHEY, CDR2 SVGAGI. This CDR3 region has 15 residues. Trimming cost V 6 bases and J 6 bases, with 20 bases left between them. CDR3 sequence reads: CASSPQGGSVKTQYF. The CDR3 DNA follows: TGTGCCAGCAGCCCCCAAGGAGGGAGTGTAAAGACCCAGTACTTC.

This clone showed up just once. The rearrangement links TRBV4-1 to TRBJ2-3, with D maybe TRBD2 (5 bases). CDR3 size: 13 residues. V lost 0 bases and J 9 bases, leaving 10 bases between the germline ends. Germline CDR1 MGHRA, CDR2 YSYEKL. This chain's CDR3 is CASSQDAGVTQYF. In DNA, the CDR3 is TGCGCCAGCAGCCAAGATGCCGGGGTAACGCAGTATTTT.

V usage is TRBV2 and J usage is TRBJ2-5, with a tentative D call TRBD1 (5 bases). Germline V lookup: CDR1 SNHLY, CDR2 FYNNEI. There are 12 residues in the CDR3. V lost 8 bases to trimming and J lost 5 bases, with 12 bases between them. In nucleotides, the CDR3 is TGTGCCAGCGAACAGGTTGGGGAGACCCAGTACTTC. Translated, it gives CASEQVGETQYF.

The CDR3 DNA reads as TGTGCCAGCAGCGTTAACAGGGCGAACACCGGGGAGCTGTTTTTT. Encoded protein: CASSVNRANTGELFF. The chain combines TRBV2 with TRBJ2-2, with D possibly matching TRBD1 (6 bases). Germline-derived CDR1 and CDR2 are SNHLY and FYNNEI. This CDR3 has 15 amino acids. Trimming removed 6 bases from V and 0 bases from J, with 11 bases in between.

The V and J genes are TRBV6-5 and TRBJ2-2, with TRBD2 identical over 10 bases. CDR3 length: 16 amino acids. J was trimmed by 5 bases and V by 0 bases; bases with no gene match: 3. The germline CDR1 and CDR2 sequences are MNHEY and SVGAGI. The CDR3 reads CASSYSLAGATGELFF. The CDR3 DNA is TGTGCCAGCAGTTACTCCCTAGCGGGAGCGACCGGGGAGCTGTTTTTT.

The rearrangement links TRBV4-1 to TRBJ1-1, with 7 positions matching TRBD1. Germline loops: CDR1 MGHRA, CDR2 YSYEKL. The CDR3 runs to 14 residues. After removal of 6 bases from V and 8 bases from J, the junction contained 12 bases not matched to a gene. CDR3: CASSRPGQTIEAFF. DNA of the CDR3: TGCGCCAGCAGTCGACCGGGACAGACGATCGAAGCTTTCTTT.

The gene calls are TRBV23-1 and TRBJ2-7, with D unresolved. TRBV23-1 is sorted into the ORF group, with uncertain function. The V and J ends lost 4 bases and 6 bases respectively, with 16 bases between them. The CDR3 contains 14 residues. Here the CDR3 DNA reads TGCGCCAGCAGTCCCGGCCCCACTTCGGGCGAGCAGTACTTC. Translation gives CASSPGPTSGEQYF.

The CDR3 bases are TGTGCCAGCAGCGAAGGGGGGGCCGATTACGATACGCAGTATTTT. Its protein product is CASSEGGADYDTQYF. The chain is built from TRBV9 and TRBJ2-3; possibly TRBD2 for D (7 bases). The CDR3 is 15 residues long. V was shortened by 3 bases and J by 6 bases, with 17 bases between the two germline ends. CDR1 is SGDLS and CDR2 is YYNGEE in the germline V gene.

V gene TRBV5-1 combines with J gene TRBJ2-7, with TRBD1 matching 11 bases. V was clipped by 7 bases and J by 6 bases; unmatched bases: 9. The CDR3 consists of 14 residues. The germline V gene has CDR1 SGHRS and CDR2 YFSETQ. CDR3 sequence: CASSTGTGGAEQYF. The CDR3 DNA follows: TGCGCCAGCTCAACCGGGACAGGGGGGGCCGAGCAGTACTTC.

This clone appeared once. The J gene is TRBJ1-1, the V gene TRBV25-1, with 7 bases fitting TRBD1. This CDR3 is built from 15 residues. Germline trimming cut 1 base from V and 5 bases from J; bases unmatched to any gene: 7. CDR1 is MGHDK, CDR2 SYGVNS, per germline. The CDR3 reads CASSESEGARTEAFF. CDR3 nucleotide sequence: TGTGCCAGCAGTGAATCGGAGGGGGCGCGTACTGAAGCTTTCTTT.

The V and J genes are TRBV18 and TRBJ2-2; 9 nucleotides line up with TRBD1. V trimming: 3 bases; J trimming: 1 base; junction bases outside the gene matches: 3. CDR3 length: 16 amino acids. Per the germline V gene, CDR1 is KGHSH and CDR2 is LQKENI. The CDR3 bases are TGTGCCAGCTCACCGAGGGGACAGGGGAACACCGGGGAGCTGTTTTTT. Translating it yields CASSPRGQGNTGELFF.

The chain couples TRBV18 to TRBJ2-7, with 8 bases that match TRBD1. The CDR3 has 16 residues. V lost 2 bases, J lost 4 bases, and 10 bases stayed unmatched. Germline loops: CDR1 KGHSH, CDR2 LQKENI. CDR3 loop: CASSPGDRSMSYEQYF. Written as DNA, the CDR3 is TGTGCCAGCTCACCAGGGGACAGGTCTATGTCTTACGAGCAGTACTTC.

The chain carries TRBV27 and TRBJ2-1, with 8 bases lining up with TRBD2. The CDR3 contains 15 residues. J gave up 4 bases and V 4 bases, and 6 bases lay outside the gene matches. Germline V gene sequence: CDR1 MNHEY, CDR2 SMNVEV (reference sequence). CDR3 nucleotides: TGTGCCAGCAGTTACCTAGCGGGCAATTACAATGAGCAGTTCTTC. Protein: CASSYLAGNYNEQFF.

The rearrangement joins TRBV28 to TRBJ2-7; TRBD2 aligns across 10 bases. The CDR3 extends over 16 amino acids. Germline V gives CDR1 MDHEN, CDR2 SYDVKM. The J segment lost 2 bases and the V segment lost 6 bases, leaving 10 bases of the junction unmatched. The CDR3 is CASRAPGTSVAYEQYF. The CDR3 coding sequence is TGTGCCAGCAGGGCACCCGGGACTAGCGTTGCCTACGAGCAGTACTTC.

The rearrangement joins TRBV10-1 to TRBJ2-7; the match to TRBD1 covers 7 bases. V was pared by 9 bases and J by 0 bases, with 11 bases of the junction left unmatched. Looked up from germline, CDR1 is WNHNN and CDR2 is SYGVQD (reference sequence). There are 15 residues in the CDR3. DNA of the CDR3: TGCGCCAGGCTTCAAAGACAGGGCCACTCCTACGAGCAGTACTTC. It specifies CARLQRQGHSYEQYF.

This chain joins TRBV9 and TRBJ2-2, with 9 bases matching TRBD1. Germline CDR1 reads SGDLS; CDR2 reads YYNGEE. The length of the CDR3 is 17 residues. V was clipped by 1 base and J by 4 bases; unmatched bases: 8. The CDR3 bases are TGTGCCAGCAGCGTAAACACAGGGGGCCGTTCCACCGGGGAGCTGTTTTTT. Its protein is CASSVNTGGRSTGELFF.

The chain is built from TRBV5-1 and TRBJ2-7; 10 bases are a match to TRBD1. The V segment lost 3 bases and the J segment 4 bases; nucleotides outside the gene matches: 10. The CDR3 runs 16 residues. Germline V CDR1 and CDR2: SGHRS, YFSETQ. CDR3 bases: TGCGCCAGCAGCTCCGCCCGGGACAGGGGACCTTACGAGCAGTACTTC. It is translated as CASSSARDRGPYEQYF.

The chain links TRBV4-2 to TRBJ2-1; 7 bases are a match to TRBD2. The CDR3 has 16 residues. V dropped 4 bases and J dropped 7; count of bases not matched to a gene: 13. CDR1 and CDR2 (germline): LGHNA, YNFKEQ. CDR3 nucleotides: TGTGCCAGCAGCCCCCGGGGGGACGCGGGAAGGAATGAGCAGTTCTTC. Translating gives CASSPRGDAGRNEQFF.

J is TRBJ2-2 and V is TRBV4-1, with 7 bases matching TRBD1. CDR1 and CDR2 (germline): MGHRA, YSYEKL. The trim removed 4 bases at V and 4 bases at J, leaving 6 bases unmatched. The CDR3 runs to 15 residues. CDR3 amino acids: CASSRTDRATGELFF. The CDR3 nucleotides read TGCGCCAGCAGCCGCACCGACAGGGCCACCGGGGAGCTGTTTTTT.

V and J are TRBV7-2 and TRBJ2-7; 12 positions match TRBD1. From germline, CDR1 is SGHTA and CDR2 FQGNSA. The CDR3 totals 15 residues. Losses at the gene ends were 5 bases for V and 4 bases for J; bases not matched to a gene: 6. This chain's CDR3 is CASSGTGGSGYEQYF. DNA of the CDR3: TGTGCCAGCAGCGGGACAGGGGGCTCGGGTTACGAGCAGTACTTC.

The chain has TRBV6-5 and TRBJ2-3; TRBD1 agrees at 9 bases. The germline V gene encodes CDR1 MNHEY and CDR2 SVGAGI. The CDR3 runs to 14 residues. The ends lost 6 bases at V and 1 base at J; junction bases unmatched: 2. The CDR3 coding sequence is TGTGCCAGCAGCCGACAGGGGGGCACAGATACGCAGTATTTT. Its translation: CASSRQGGTDTQYF.

V is TRBV5-8 and J is TRBJ2-5; weak D call: TRBD2 (7 bases). The CDR3 length is 13 residues. The germline gives CDR1 SGHTS, CDR2 YDEGEE. Trimming cost V 6 bases and J 5 bases, with 14 bases left between them. CDR3 sequence: CASTRGGAETQYF. The CDR3 DNA sequence: TGTGCCAGCACCAGAGGGGGGGCTGAGACCCAGTACTTC.

The chain couples TRBV15 to TRBJ2-7, with D perhaps matching TRBD1 (6 bases). CDR1 LNHNV and CDR2 YYDKDF come from the germline V gene (reference sequence). The CDR3 length is 14 residues. The ends were cut back, 1 base at V and 6 bases at J, with 13 bases in the middle. Here the CDR3 reads CATSRVTQGSEQYF. CDR3 nucleotides: TGTGCCACCAGCAGAGTAACACAGGGCAGCGAGCAGTACTTC. Complete variable domain (other parts from reference TRBV15 and TRBJ2-7): DAMVIQNPRYQVTQFGKPVTLSCSQTLNHNVMYWYQQKSSQAPKLLFHYYDKDFNNEADTPDNFQSRRPNTSFCFLDIRSPGLGDTAMYLCATSRVTQGSEQYFGPGTRLTVT.